The 7 T cell receptor beta chains below all came from one sample that was sequenced in a study of blood T cell repertoires in COVID-19. Sequencing used immunoSEQ multiplex PCR; TCRdb keeps in-frame clones, though not all of them. The table shows approximately 190,000 clones, with 85% to 90% occurring only once. The specimen was PBMCs or T cells enriched from blood (not recorded which). These receptors all come from a woman aged 40 to 50 in a cohort exposed to, infected with or recovered from COVID-19 (not recorded which).

The rearrangement uses TRBV13 and TRBJ2-3; no definite D call. CDR1 is PRHDT and CDR2 is FYEKMQ in the germline V gene (reference sequence). This CDR3 has 16 residues. The germline V and J ends were trimmed by 0 bases and 0 bases, with 10 bases remaining between them. The CDR3 sequence: CASSLGRRLSTDTQYF. The CDR3 DNA follows: TGTGCCAGCAGCTTAGGGAGGCGGTTAAGCACAGATACGCAGTATTTT. Full variable domain (remainder filled in from reference TRBV13 and TRBJ2-3): AAGVIQSPRHLIKEKRETATLKCYPIPRHDTVYWYQQGPGQDPQFLISFYEKMQSDKGSIPDRFSAQQFSDYHSELNMSSLELGDSALYFCASSLGRRLSTDTQYFGPGTRLTVL.

The chain joins TRBV27 to TRBJ1-1; D is unclear. Trimming stripped 0 bases from V and 1 base from J, with 6 bases between. The CDR3 has 14 residues. The V gene's germline CDR1 is MNHEY and CDR2 SMNVEV (reference sequence). This CDR3 reads CASSLSGPNTEAFF. DNA for the CDR3: TGTGCCAGCAGTTTATCGGGCCCGAACACTGAAGCTTTCTTT.

The chain couples TRBV25-1 to TRBJ2-1, with TRBD2 matching 13 bases. CDR3 length: 15 amino acids. The germline V gene encodes CDR1 MGHDK and CDR2 SYGVNS. Trimming cost V 4 bases and J 10 bases; bases outside gene matches: 7. The CDR3 DNA is TGTGCCAGCAGTGGAACTAGCGGGGGGGCCAGGGAGCAGTTCTTC. Amino acids: CASSGTSGGAREQFF. The variable domain in full, completed from reference TRBV25-1 and TRBJ2-1, reads EADIYQTPRYLVIGTGKKITLECSQTMGHDKMYWYQQDPGMELHLIHYSYGVNSTEKGDLSSESTVSRIRTEHFPLTLESARPSHTSQYLCASSGTSGGAREQFFGPGTRLTVL.

Only one count was recorded for this clone. This chain joins TRBV5-4 and TRBJ2-2, with 7 bases aligning to TRBD2. Germline V gives CDR1 SGHNT, CDR2 YYREEE (reference sequence). J was trimmed by 3 bases and V by 4 bases; bases with no gene match: 9. The CDR3 loop spans 16 amino acids. The CDR3 nucleotides are TGTGCCAGCAGCCAGGGACTAATCGACGACACCGGGGAGCTGTTTTTT. Translating gives CASSQGLIDDTGELFF.

DNA for the CDR3: TGCGCCAGCAGTTTGCGGTCATCCCCTCGGGAAAAACTGTTTTTT. This codes for CASSLRSSPREKLFF. The rearrangement uses TRBV5-1 and TRBJ1-4; D is ambiguous. The germline CDR1 and CDR2 sequences are SGHRS and YFSETQ. Trimming took off 5 bases at V and 8 bases at J, with 19 bases between the two ends. The CDR3 spans 15 residues.

The chain links TRBV27 to TRBJ1-6; 10 bases are a match to TRBD1. Trimming at V came to 6 bases and at J to 8 bases, leaving 4 bases not matched to a gene. Per germline, CDR1 MNHEY and CDR2 SMNVEV (reference sequence). This CDR3 has 14 amino acids. The CDR3 nucleotides are TGTGCCAGCAGGTGGACAGGGGGGTATTCACCCCTCCACTTT. Residues: CASRWTGGYSPLHF.

The chain carries TRBV27 and TRBJ2-5; the match to TRBD1 covers 7 bases. The CDR3 runs to 13 residues. Germline V CDR1 and CDR2: MNHEY, SMNVEV (reference sequence). V shed 3 bases and J 4 bases; nucleotides not matched to a gene: 2. CDR3 region: CASSFPGGETQYF. The CDR3 DNA follows: TGTGCCAGCAGTTTTCCAGGGGGAGAGACCCAGTACTTC.